A single sample gave rise to the 5 T cell receptor beta chains below, sequenced in a study of CD8 T cells in ankylosing spondylitis. TCRdb reprocessed the 5' RACE reads via MiXCR and lists one record per CDR3 protein. The repertoire includes approximately 150,000 distinct CDR3 sequences, roughly a third of them detected once, and 6% sits in the top ten. The sample comprised synovial fluid, either unsorted or a sorted T cell fraction (not recorded which). These receptors came from a male donor with ankylosing spondylitis.

The chain joins TRBV10-3 to TRBJ1-1, with 9 positions matching TRBD1. The V gene end was trimmed by 7 bases and the J gene end by 7 bases; junction bases not matched to a gene: 7. CDR3 size: 13 residues. Germline-derived CDR1 and CDR2 are ENHRY and SYGVKD. CDR3: CAIKPGQGIEAFF. The CDR3 DNA is TGTGCCATCAAGCCGGGACAGGGTATTGAAGCTTTCTTT.

This chain uses TRBV4-2 with TRBJ2-5, with 9 bases aligning to TRBD2. Unmatched junction bases numbered 4, after V lost 1 base and J lost 1 base. The CDR3 length is 16 residues. Germline values: CDR1 LGHNA, CDR2 YNFKEQ. CDR3 DNA sequence: TGTGCCAGCAGCCAAGTTTCTAGCGGGACCCAAGAGACCCAGTACTTC. Translating gives CASSQVSSGTQETQYF.

The rearrangement links TRBV12-3 or TRBV12-4 to TRBJ2-6, with 9 nucleotides matching TRBD1. J was trimmed by 2 bases and V by 4 bases; bases with no gene match: 3. The CDR3 totals 16 residues. DNA for the CDR3: TGTGCCAGCAGTTCAACAGGGGGCGCTGGGGCCAACGTCCTGACTTTC. Protein product: CASSSTGGAGANVLTF.

The chain recombines TRBV3-1 with TRBJ2-3, with D uncertain. This CDR3 region has 14 residues. V gave up 4 bases and J gave up 4 bases, with 12 bases separating them. Per the germline V gene, CDR1 is LGHDT and CDR2 is YNNKEL (reference sequence). CDR3: CASSPTYSPDTQYF. The CDR3 DNA sequence: TGTGCCAGCAGCCCTACCTACTCTCCAGATACGCAGTATTTT.

CDR3 protein: CASSRTQYEQYF. In DNA, the CDR3 is TGCGCCAGCAGCAGGACCCAGTACGAGCAGTACTTC. The rearrangement uses TRBV5-1 and TRBJ2-7; D not resolved. Germline V lookup: CDR1 SGHRS, CDR2 YFSETQ. V was clipped by 4 bases and J by 4 bases, with 9 bases between them. CDR3 length: 12 residues.